These 19 T cell receptor beta chains came from one sample sequenced in a study of OX40 agonist ivuxolimab in advanced cancers. TCRdb's table, derived via immunoSEQ multiplex PCR, lists solely in-frame clones and lacks some. Of about 69,000 clones in the sample, over 60% were seen once. Material: CD4+ or CD8+ T cells sorted from blood, obtained in a trial of the OX40 agonist ivuxolimab. The receptors stem from an adult with an advanced solid tumor such as melanoma, head and neck, liver or kidney cancer.

This clone was observed a single time. The chain uses TRBV5-5 and TRBJ1-1; D remains unclear. Per germline, CDR1 SGHKS and CDR2 YYEKEE (reference sequence). V was trimmed by 2 bases and J by 4 bases, leaving 9 bases between them. The CDR3 totals 13 residues. CDR3 in DNA: TGTGCCAGCAGCTTCGGGTCGGGCACTGAAGCTTTCTTT. This encodes CASSFGSGTEAFF.

V is TRBV6-1 and J is TRBJ2-5, with TRBD1 identical over 8 bases. The length of the CDR3 is 14 residues. Trimming removed 5 bases from V and 1 base from J; junction bases left unmatched: 3. The V gene's germline CDR1 is MNHNS and CDR2 SASEGT. CDR3 protein: CASSRQGPQETQYF. For the CDR3, the DNA is TGTGCCAGCAGTCGACAGGGGCCCCAAGAGACCCAGTACTTC.

The V gene is TRBV29-1, the J gene TRBJ2-7; D is perhaps TRBD2 (5 bases). Germline V lookup: CDR1 SQVTM, CDR2 ANQGSEA. This CDR3 region has 12 residues. V lost 1 base and J 8 bases, leaving 12 bases between the germline ends. The chain's CDR3 is CSVEGSGSQQYF. In DNA, the CDR3 is TGCAGCGTTGAAGGTTCGGGGTCGCAGCAGTACTTC.

V and J are TRBV7-2 and TRBJ2-7, with 7 bases matching TRBD2. CDR1 is SGHTA, CDR2 FQGNSA, per germline. The CDR3 totals 14 residues. After removal of 5 bases from V and 1 base from J, the junction contained 5 bases not matched to a gene. CDR3 nucleotides: TGTGCCAGCAGCCCCGGGGGGTTGTCCTACGAGCAGTACTTC. Amino acid sequence: CASSPGGLSYEQYF.

The chain joins TRBV4-1 to TRBJ2-7; D might be TRBD1 (8 bases). The V gene lost 4 bases and the J gene lost 4 bases, with 20 bases spanning the gap. Looked up from germline, CDR1 is MGHRA and CDR2 is YSYEKL. The CDR3 length is 16 residues. The CDR3 DNA sequence: TGCGCCAGCAGCCTTTCTCGGACAGGGAGGGAGTACGAGCAGTACTTC. Translating gives CASSLSRTGREYEQYF.

The genes are TRBV5-1 and TRBJ2-3, with TRBD2 matching 9 bases. There are 17 residues in the CDR3. CDR1 and CDR2 from the germline V gene are SGHRS and YFSETQ. V gave up 4 bases and J gave up 4 bases; unmatched junction bases: 13. The CDR3 protein is CASSLQGSSGSADTQYF. In DNA, the CDR3 is TGCGCCAGCAGCCTACAAGGGAGTAGCGGGAGTGCAGATACGCAGTATTTT.

This chain connects TRBV7-6 to TRBJ1-4; a weak D match, TRBD1 (5 bases). Trimming stripped 3 bases from V and 4 bases from J, with 18 bases between. CDR1 is SGHVS and CDR2 is FNYEAQ in the germline V gene. The CDR3 runs 17 residues. The CDR3 region is CASSLGVRQLFNEKLFF. DNA of the CDR3: TGTGCCAGCAGCTTGGGGGTGAGGCAGCTCTTTAATGAAAAACTGTTTTTT.

The genes are TRBV5-6 and TRBJ1-2; no clear D. The ends were cut back, 5 bases at V and 2 bases at J, with 7 bases in the middle. The CDR3 is 12 amino acids. The germline gives CDR1 SGHDT, CDR2 YYEEEE. CDR3 DNA: TGTGCCAGCAGGAGGGAAAACTATGGCTACACCTTC. Translated: CASRRENYGYTF.

This sequence joins TRBV21-1 and TRBJ2-5; no check of the table's D call, TRBD1, against the DNA was made. TRBV21-1 is a pseudogene segment. There are 13 residues in the CDR3. CDR3 protein: CASRGTNQETQYF. CDR3 nucleotide sequence: TGTGCCAGCAGGGGGACAAACCAAGAGACCCAGTACTTC.

The chain uses TRBV15 and TRBJ2-7, with 12 bases matching TRBD1. Unmatched junction bases numbered 4, after V lost 3 bases and J lost 4 bases. Germline loops: CDR1 LNHNV, CDR2 YYDKDF (reference sequence). The CDR3 consists of 15 residues. The CDR3 here is CATSSRGQGAYEQYF. The CDR3 bases are TGTGCCACCAGCAGTAGGGGACAGGGGGCATACGAGCAGTACTTC.

This clone was picked up many times. The sample contains more than one DNA sequence encoding this CDR3. The chain recombines TRBV5-1 with TRBJ2-5, with no clear D. This CDR3 contains 12 residues. CDR1 is SGHRS and CDR2 is YFSETQ in the germline V gene. Trimming removed 1 base from V and 2 bases from J, with 3 bases in between. CDR3 amino acids: CASSLSQETQYF. CDR3 nucleotides: TGCGCCAGCAGCTTGTCACAAGAGACCCAGTACTTC. Using reference TRBV5-1 and TRBJ2-5 for the parts outside the CDR3, the full variable domain is KAGVTQTPRYLIKTRGQQVTLSCSPISGHRSVSWYQQTPGQGLQFLFEYFSETQRNKGNFPGRFSGRQFSNSRSEMNVSTLELGDSALYLCASSLSQETQYFGPGTRLLVL.

DNA of the CDR3: TGTGCCAGCAGTGTACAGGGGGCGAGCACTGAAGCTTTCTTT. This sequence encodes CASSVQGASTEAFF. This sequence joins TRBV6-1 and TRBJ1-1; 9 bases fit TRBD1. Germline values: CDR1 MNHNS, CDR2 SASEGT. The V and J ends lost 4 bases and 4 bases, in that order; junction bases with no gene match: 4. This CDR3 spans 14 amino acids.

A few counts support this clone. The chain carries TRBV10-1 and TRBJ1-1; D not resolved. Germline V gene data show CDR1 as WNHNN and CDR2 as SYGVQD (reference sequence). The CDR3 loop spans 14 amino acids. The V and J ends lost 0 bases and 1 base respectively, with 6 bases between them. The CDR3 DNA follows: TGCGCCAGCAGTGAGTCAGGCGGGAACACTGAAGCTTTCTTT. Residues: CASSESGGNTEAFF.

In its sample, this clone was seen once. This chain links TRBV19 with TRBJ1-4; D is uncertain. Trimming took 5 bases from V and 5 from J, leaving 15 bases between them. CDR3 size: 15 residues. CDR1 is LNHDA and CDR2 is SQIVND in the germline V gene (reference sequence). The DNA of the CDR3 is TGTGCCAGTAGTCAGTTGTCGGGCGGAAATGAAAAACTGTTTTTT. This sequence encodes CASSQLSGGNEKLFF.

The chain couples TRBV11-2 to TRBJ1-2, with TRBD1 identical over 9 bases. With 0 bases clipped from V and 3 bases from J, the junction kept 8 bases outside the gene matches. The CDR3 extends over 17 amino acids. The germline CDR1 and CDR2 sequences are SGHAT and FQNNGV. This CDR3 is CASSLDGTGRVDYGYTF. In DNA form, the CDR3 reads TGTGCCAGCAGCTTAGATGGGACAGGGCGGGTCGACTATGGCTACACCTTC.

The chain combines TRBV7-3 with TRBJ2-3; D unresolved. The germline V gene encodes CDR1 SGHTA and CDR2 FQGTGA. The CDR3 is 12 amino acids. V was clipped by 5 bases and J by 0 bases, with 3 bases between them. The CDR3 DNA is TGTGCCAGCAGCCAGAGCACAGATACGCAGTATTTT. It translates to CASSQSTDTQYF.

This rearrangement joins TRBV7-2 to TRBJ2-3; 8 positions agree with TRBD1. Looked up from germline, CDR1 is SGHTA and CDR2 is FQGNSA. Trimming at V came to 5 bases and at J to 3 bases, leaving 4 bases not matched to a gene. CDR3 length: 14 residues. The CDR3 reads CASSSHRGTDTQYF. In DNA, the CDR3 is TGTGCCAGCAGCAGCCACAGGGGGACAGATACGCAGTATTTT.

The chain carries TRBV7-2 and TRBJ2-3, with 9 bases fitting TRBD2. V was clipped by 6 bases and J by 3 bases; unmatched bases: 1. Germline V gene sequence: CDR1 SGHTA, CDR2 FQGNSA. The CDR3 contains 13 residues. CDR3 coding DNA: TGTGCCAGCAGGCTAGCGGGGACAGATACGCAGTATTTT. Translation: CASRLAGTDTQYF.

V and J are TRBV28 and TRBJ1-2; D not certain. The V end was cut by 5 bases, the J end by 8 bases, with 24 bases between. The CDR3 totals 16 residues. Germline assignment: CDR1 MDHEN and CDR2 SYDVKM. CDR3 protein: CASSPSEGGKTGGYTF. The CDR3, as DNA: TGTGCCAGCAGTCCCTCAGAAGGAGGGAAGACGGGAGGCTACACCTTC.